A selection of T cell receptor beta chains follows, all from one sample in a study of cytomegalovirus exposure and HLA in healthy donors. TCRdb's table, derived via immunoSEQ multiplex PCR, lists solely in-frame clones and lacks some. This table has 100,000 to 150,000 clones, approximately 80% appearing once. What was sequenced was PBMCs. The receptor set was obtained from a male donor in good health and CMV-seropositive. Both conserved end residues are trimmed from each CDR3.

TRBV7-8 ASSSGLAGTETQY
TRBV2 ASSEATGTGANVLT
TRBV5-6 ASSPNRVSSYNEQF
TRBV28 ASSSTGGSQPQH
TRBV28 ASRPGGSGYT
TRBV2 ASRGGQGGGDGWEAF
TRBV7-2 ASSRQPLGAGYGYT
TRBV6-1 ASSERAGRAWGEQF
TRBV20-1 SARQNEQF
TRBV7-3 ASSSPNPYNEQF
TRBV19 ASSIRTDQDGYT
TRBV6-4 ASSGGAGVTDEQF
TRBV15 ATSRTGGSEAF
TRBV7-9 ASSPGTGWVVNTEAF
TRBV7-6 ASSLAREYGYT